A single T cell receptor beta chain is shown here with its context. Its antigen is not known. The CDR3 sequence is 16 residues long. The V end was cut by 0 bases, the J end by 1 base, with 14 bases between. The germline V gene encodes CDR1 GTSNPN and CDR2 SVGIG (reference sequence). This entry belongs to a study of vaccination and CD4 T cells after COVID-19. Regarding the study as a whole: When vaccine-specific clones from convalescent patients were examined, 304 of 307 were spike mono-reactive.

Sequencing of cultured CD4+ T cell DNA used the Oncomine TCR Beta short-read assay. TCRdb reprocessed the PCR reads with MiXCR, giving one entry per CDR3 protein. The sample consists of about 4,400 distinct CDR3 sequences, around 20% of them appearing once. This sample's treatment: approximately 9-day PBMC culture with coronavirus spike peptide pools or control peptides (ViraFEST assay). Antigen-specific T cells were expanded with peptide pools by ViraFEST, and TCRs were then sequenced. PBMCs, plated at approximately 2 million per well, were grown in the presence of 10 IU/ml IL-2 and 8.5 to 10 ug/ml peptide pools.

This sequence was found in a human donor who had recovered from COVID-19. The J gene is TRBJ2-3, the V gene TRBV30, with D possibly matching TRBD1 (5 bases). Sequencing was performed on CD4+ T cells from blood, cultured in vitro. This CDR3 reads CAWSVQVSLGTDTQYF. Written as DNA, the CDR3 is TGTGCCTGGAGTGTACAGGTCAGCCTTGGCACAGATACGCAGTATTTT. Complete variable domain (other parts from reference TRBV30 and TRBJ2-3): SQTIHQWPATLVQPVGSPLSLECTVEGTSNPNLYWYRQAAGRGLQLLFYSVGIGQISSEVPQNLSASRPQDRQFILSSKKLLLSDSGFYLCAWSVQVSLGTDTQYFGPGTRLTVL.